The 4 T cell receptor beta chains below all came from one sample that was sequenced in a study of blood T cell repertoires in COVID-19. The data were produced by immunoSEQ multiplex PCR, yet TCRdb's version contains in-frame clones alone and is incomplete. Of under 250,000 clones in the sample, over 70% were seen once. Sequenced: peripheral blood. These receptors were collected from a woman aged 65 to 85 with acute or convalescent COVID-19.

This chain links TRBV5-1 with TRBJ2-7; 7 positions match TRBD1. V gave up 4 bases and J gave up 6 bases; unmatched junction bases: 4. The CDR3 loop spans 12 amino acids. Germline values: CDR1 SGHRS, CDR2 YFSETQ. This CDR3 is CASSIQGVEQYF. CDR3 DNA: TGCGCCAGCAGCATCCAGGGGGTCGAGCAGTACTTC. The variable domain in full, with the rest retrieved from reference TRBV5-1 and TRBJ2-7, is KAGVTQTPRYLIKTRGQQVTLSCSPISGHRSVSWYQQTPGQGLQFLFEYFSETQRNKGNFPGRFSGRQFSNSRSEMNVSTLELGDSALYLCASSIQGVEQYFGPGTRLTVT.

This clone was detected a few times. In DNA form, the CDR3 reads TGTGCCAGCAGTTACGTTGCGGGAGGGGACACCGGGGAGCTGTTTTTT. Protein sequence: CASSYVAGGDTGELFF. This chain uses TRBV6-6 with TRBJ2-2, with 9 bases lining up with TRBD2. Germline V gene sequence: CDR1 MNHNY, CDR2 SVGAGI (reference sequence). The CDR3 consists of 16 residues. Unmatched junction bases numbered 4, after V lost 2 bases and J lost 3 bases.

This sequence joins TRBV5-1 and TRBJ2-7; TRBD1 agrees at 9 bases. Germline CDR1 and CDR2: SGHRS and YFSETQ. This CDR3 contains 14 residues. Trimming at V came to 7 bases and at J to 3 bases, leaving 8 bases not matched to a gene. CDR3 amino acids: CASRKTGGVYEQYF. In DNA, the CDR3 is TGCGCCAGCCGTAAGACAGGGGGTGTCTACGAGCAGTACTTC. Full variable domain (rest looked up from reference TRBV5-1 and TRBJ2-7): KAGVTQTPRYLIKTRGQQVTLSCSPISGHRSVSWYQQTPGQGLQFLFEYFSETQRNKGNFPGRFSGRQFSNSRSEMNVSTLELGDSALYLCASRKTGGVYEQYFGPGTRLTVT.

This rearrangement joins TRBV6-5 to TRBJ2-3, with 8 bases matching TRBD2. Germline values: CDR1 MNHEY, CDR2 SVGAGI. The ends lost 10 bases at V and 7 bases at J; junction bases unmatched: 13. The CDR3 spans 14 residues. CDR3 DNA: TGTGCCACCCGAGGGGAGCGGGAGATGAATACGCAGTATTTT. This translates into CATRGEREMNTQYF.